This T cell receptor beta chain was obtained from a study of vaccination and CD4 T cells after COVID-19. Study background: Either a CEFX pool, an HIV-1 Nef pool, or no peptide was added to control cultures.

Treatment reported: roughly nine-day PBMC culture with coronavirus spike peptide pools or control peptides (ViraFEST assay). The unexposed donor's CD4+ T cells were collected before the COVID-19 pandemic (2011-2018). Germline assignment: CDR1 GTSNPN and CDR2 SVGIG (reference sequence). The CDR3 loop spans 12 amino acids. The ends were cut back, 1 base at V and 4 bases at J, with 7 bases in the middle. Study findings and constraints: Among reactive clones from convalescent patients, a median roughly 85% appeared only post-vaccination. Analysis covered relatively few convalescent patients and lacked any early post-infection timepoints.

Cultured CD4+ T cell DNA was sequenced using the Oncomine TCR Beta short-read assay. TCRdb itself ran the PCR reads through MiXCR, one entry per CDR3 protein. This table has roughly 1,900 distinct CDR3 sequences, 15% to 20% appearing once. Turning to this clonotype: Its antigen remains unidentified.

The chain is built from TRBV30 and TRBJ2-5, with D uncertain. This sequence originates from a human donor in good health. Sequenced material: CD4+ T cells from blood, cultured in vitro. The CDR3 protein is CAWSALGETQYF. In nucleotides, the CDR3 is TGTGCCTGGAGTGCGCTCGGAGAGACCCAGTACTTC.